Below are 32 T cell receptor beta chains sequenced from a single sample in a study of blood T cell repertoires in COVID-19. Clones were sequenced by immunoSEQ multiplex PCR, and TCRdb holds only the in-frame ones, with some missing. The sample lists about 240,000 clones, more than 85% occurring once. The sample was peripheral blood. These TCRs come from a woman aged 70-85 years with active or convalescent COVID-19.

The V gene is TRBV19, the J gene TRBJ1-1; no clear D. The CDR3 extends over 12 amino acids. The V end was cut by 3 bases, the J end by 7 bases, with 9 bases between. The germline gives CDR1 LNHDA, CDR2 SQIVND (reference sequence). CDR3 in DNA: TGTGCCAGTAGTATTGGGGAGTTTGAAGCTTTCTTT. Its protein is CASSIGEFEAFF.

The chain's CDR3 is CASSSRHNSGGAIGIQYF. The CDR3 nucleotides are TGTGCCAGCAGCTCCCGTCATAACTCGGGGGGCGCGATTGGGATTCAGTACTTC. The chain uses TRBV7-2 and TRBJ2-4; D might be TRBD2 (7 bases). The length of the CDR3 is 18 residues. Germline V CDR1 and CDR2: SGHTA, FQGNSA. V was shortened by 4 bases and J by 10 bases, with 29 bases between the two germline ends.

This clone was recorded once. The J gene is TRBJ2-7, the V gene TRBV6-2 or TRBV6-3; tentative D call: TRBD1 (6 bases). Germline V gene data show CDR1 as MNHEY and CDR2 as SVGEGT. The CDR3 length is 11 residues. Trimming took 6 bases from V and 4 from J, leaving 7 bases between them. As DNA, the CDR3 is TGTGCCAGCAGCAGGGGTTACGAGCAGTACTTC. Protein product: CASSRGYEQYF.

The CDR3 DNA reads TGTGCCAGCAGTTTTTCGGTGCTGAATGAAAAACTGTTTTTT. This codes for CASSFSVLNEKLFF. This sequence joins TRBV6-6 and TRBJ1-4; D remains unclear. CDR3 length equals 14 residues. V shed 4 bases and J shed 5 bases, with 11 bases lying between them. Germline lookup yields CDR1 MNHNY and CDR2 SVGAGI (reference sequence).

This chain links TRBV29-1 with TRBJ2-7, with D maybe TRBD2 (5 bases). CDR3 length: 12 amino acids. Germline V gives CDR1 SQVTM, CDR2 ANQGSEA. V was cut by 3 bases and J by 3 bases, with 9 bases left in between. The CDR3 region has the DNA TGCAGCGTTGAGAGGAGCGGCTACGAGCAGTACTTC. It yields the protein CSVERSGYEQYF.

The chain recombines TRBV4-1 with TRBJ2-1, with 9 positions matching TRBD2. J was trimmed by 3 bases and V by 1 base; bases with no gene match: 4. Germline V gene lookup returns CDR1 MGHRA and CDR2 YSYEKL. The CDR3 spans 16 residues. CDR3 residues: CASSQAFSGGYNEQFF. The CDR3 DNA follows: TGCGCCAGCAGCCAAGCCTTTAGCGGGGGCTACAATGAGCAGTTCTTC.

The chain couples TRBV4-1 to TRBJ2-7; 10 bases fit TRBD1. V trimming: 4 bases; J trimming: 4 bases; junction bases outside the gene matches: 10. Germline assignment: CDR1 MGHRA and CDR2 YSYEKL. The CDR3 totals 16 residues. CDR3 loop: CASSRAEDRGLYEQYF. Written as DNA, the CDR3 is TGCGCCAGCAGCCGGGCCGAGGACAGGGGGTTGTACGAGCAGTACTTC.

The CDR3 is CASSPAGVFTDTQYF. The CDR3 nucleotides read TGTGCCAGCAGCCCAGCGGGGGTCTTCACAGATACGCAGTATTTT. The V gene is TRBV9, the J gene TRBJ2-3; 8 bases match TRBD2. This CDR3 contains 15 residues. CDR1 is SGDLS and CDR2 is YYNGEE in the germline V gene. J lost 2 bases, V lost 4 bases, and 6 bases had no gene match.

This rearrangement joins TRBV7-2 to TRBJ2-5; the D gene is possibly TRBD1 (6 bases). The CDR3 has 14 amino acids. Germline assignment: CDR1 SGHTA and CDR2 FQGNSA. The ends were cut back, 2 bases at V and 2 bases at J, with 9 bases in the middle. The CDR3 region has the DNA TGTGCCAGCAGCTTAAGTCAGGGGCAAGAGACCCAGTACTTC. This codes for CASSLSQGQETQYF.

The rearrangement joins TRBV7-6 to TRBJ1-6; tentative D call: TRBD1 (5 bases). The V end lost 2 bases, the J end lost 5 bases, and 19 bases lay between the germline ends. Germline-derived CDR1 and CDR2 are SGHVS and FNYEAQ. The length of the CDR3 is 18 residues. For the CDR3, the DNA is TGTGCCAGCAGCTTAAACCCGCATCCTGGGGCCGATAATTCACCCCTCCACTTT. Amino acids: CASSLNPHPGADNSPLHF.

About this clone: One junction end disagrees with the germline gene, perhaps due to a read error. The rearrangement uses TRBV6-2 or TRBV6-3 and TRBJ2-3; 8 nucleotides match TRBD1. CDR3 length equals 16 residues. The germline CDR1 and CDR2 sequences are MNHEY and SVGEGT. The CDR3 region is CASSPKRTFTRTGYFF. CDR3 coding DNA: TGTGCCAGCAGCCCTAAACGAACCTTTACGAGGACAGGGTACTTTTTT.

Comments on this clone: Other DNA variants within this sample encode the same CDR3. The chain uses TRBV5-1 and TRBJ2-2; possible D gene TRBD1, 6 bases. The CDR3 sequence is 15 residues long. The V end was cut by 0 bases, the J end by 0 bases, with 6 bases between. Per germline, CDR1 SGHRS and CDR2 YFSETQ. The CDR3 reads CASSLGTANTGELFF. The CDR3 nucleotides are TGCGCCAGCAGCTTGGGGACAGCGAACACCGGGGAGCTGTTTTTT. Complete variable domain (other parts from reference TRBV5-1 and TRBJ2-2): KAGVTQTPRYLIKTRGQQVTLSCSPISGHRSVSWYQQTPGQGLQFLFEYFSETQRNKGNFPGRFSGRQFSNSRSEMNVSTLELGDSALYLCASSLGTANTGELFFGEGSRLTVL.

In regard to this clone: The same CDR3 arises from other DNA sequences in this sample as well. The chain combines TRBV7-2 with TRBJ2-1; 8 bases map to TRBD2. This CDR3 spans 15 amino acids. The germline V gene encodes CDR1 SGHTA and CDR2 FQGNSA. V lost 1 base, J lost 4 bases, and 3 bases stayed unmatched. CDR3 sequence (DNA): TGTGCCAGCAGCTTAGGCGGGGGGCTTTACAATGAGCAGTTCTTC. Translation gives CASSLGGGLYNEQFF. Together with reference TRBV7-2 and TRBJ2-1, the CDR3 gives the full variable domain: GAGVSQSPSNKVTEKGKDVELRCDPISGHTALYWYRQSLGQGLEFLIYFQGNSAPDKSGLPSDRFSAERTGGSVSTLTIQRTQQEDSAVYLCASSLGGGLYNEQFFGPGTRLTVL.

CDR3 in amino acids: CASSVGGQGGETQYF. The CDR3, as DNA: TGTGCCAGCAGCGTAGGGGGACAGGGAGGAGAGACCCAGTACTTC. V and J are TRBV7-2 and TRBJ2-5; TRBD1 agrees at 9 bases. V lost 5 bases to trimming and J lost 4 bases; unmatched junction nucleotides: 8. CDR1 and CDR2 from the germline V gene are SGHTA and FQGNSA. The CDR3 is 15 amino acids.

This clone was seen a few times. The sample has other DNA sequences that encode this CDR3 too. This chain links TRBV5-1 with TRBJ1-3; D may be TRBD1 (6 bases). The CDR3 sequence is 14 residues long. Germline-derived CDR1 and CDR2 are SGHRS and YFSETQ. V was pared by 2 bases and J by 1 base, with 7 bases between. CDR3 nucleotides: TGCGCCAGCAGCTTAGGACAGTCTGGAAACACCATATATTTT. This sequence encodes CASSLGQSGNTIYF.

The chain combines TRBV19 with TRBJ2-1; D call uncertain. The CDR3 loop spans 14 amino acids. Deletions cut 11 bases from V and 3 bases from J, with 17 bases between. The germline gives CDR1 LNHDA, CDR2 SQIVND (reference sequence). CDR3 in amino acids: CASRADTIYNEQFF. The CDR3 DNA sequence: TGTGCCTCCAGAGCAGACACGATCTACAATGAGCAGTTCTTC.

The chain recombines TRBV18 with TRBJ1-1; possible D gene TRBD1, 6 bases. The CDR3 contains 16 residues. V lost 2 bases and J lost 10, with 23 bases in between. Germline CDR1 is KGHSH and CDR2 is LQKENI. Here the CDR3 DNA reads TGTGCCAGCTCACCAAGAAAAGAAGGGGGGGCGGCGGGAGCTTTCTTT. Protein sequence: CASSPRKEGGAAGAFF.

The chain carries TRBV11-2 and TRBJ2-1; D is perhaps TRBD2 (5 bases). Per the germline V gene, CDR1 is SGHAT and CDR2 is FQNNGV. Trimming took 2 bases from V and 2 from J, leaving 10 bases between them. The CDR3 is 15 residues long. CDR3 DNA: TGTGCCAGCAGCTTACGAATAGCGCCCTACAATGAGCAGTTCTTC. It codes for CASSLRIAPYNEQFF. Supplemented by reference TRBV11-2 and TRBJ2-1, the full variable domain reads EAGVAQSPRYKIIEKRQSVAFWCNPISGHATLYWYQQILGQGPKLLIQFQNNGVVDDSQLPKDRFSAERLKGVDSTLKIQPAKLEDSAVYLCASSLRIAPYNEQFFGPGTRLTVL.

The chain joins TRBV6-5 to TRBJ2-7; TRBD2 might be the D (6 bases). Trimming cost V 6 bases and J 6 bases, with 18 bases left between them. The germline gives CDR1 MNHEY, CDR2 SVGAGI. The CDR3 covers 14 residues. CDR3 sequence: CASRVGTGLIEQYF. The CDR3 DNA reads TGTGCCAGCAGAGTAGGGACTGGTTTGATCGAGCAGTACTTC.

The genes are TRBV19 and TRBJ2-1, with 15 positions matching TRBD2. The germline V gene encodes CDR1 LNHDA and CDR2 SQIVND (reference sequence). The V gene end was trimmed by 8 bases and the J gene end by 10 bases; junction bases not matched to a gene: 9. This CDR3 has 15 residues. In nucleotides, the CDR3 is TGTGCCAGTGCTCACTGGACTAGCGGGGGGGAGGAGCAGTTCTTC. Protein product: CASAHWTSGGEEQFF.

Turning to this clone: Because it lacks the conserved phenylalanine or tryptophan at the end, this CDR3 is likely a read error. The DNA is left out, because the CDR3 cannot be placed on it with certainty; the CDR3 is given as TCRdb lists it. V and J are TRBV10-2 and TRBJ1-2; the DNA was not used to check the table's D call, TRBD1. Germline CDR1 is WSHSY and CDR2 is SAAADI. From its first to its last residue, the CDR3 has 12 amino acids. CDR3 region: CASSEGDIILLV.

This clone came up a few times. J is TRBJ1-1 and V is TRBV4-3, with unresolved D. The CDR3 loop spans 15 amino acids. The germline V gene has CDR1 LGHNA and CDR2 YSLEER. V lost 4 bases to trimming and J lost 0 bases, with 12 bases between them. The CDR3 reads CASSPVAAVNTEAFF. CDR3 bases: TGCGCCAGCAGCCCCGTAGCGGCGGTGAACACTGAAGCTTTCTTT.

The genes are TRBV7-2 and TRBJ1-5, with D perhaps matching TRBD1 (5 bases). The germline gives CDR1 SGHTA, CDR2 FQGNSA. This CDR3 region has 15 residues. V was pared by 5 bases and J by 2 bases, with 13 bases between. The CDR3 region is CASSLVGRGNQPQHF. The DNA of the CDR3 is TGTGCCAGCAGCCTCGTGGGCAGGGGCAATCAGCCCCAGCATTTT.

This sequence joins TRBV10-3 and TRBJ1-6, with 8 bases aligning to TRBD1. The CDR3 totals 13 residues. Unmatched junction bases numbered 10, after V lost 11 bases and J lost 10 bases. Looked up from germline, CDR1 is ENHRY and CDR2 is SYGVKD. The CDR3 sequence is CAGKDRENSPLHF. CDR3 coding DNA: TGTGCCGGGAAGGACAGGGAAAACTCACCCCTCCACTTT.

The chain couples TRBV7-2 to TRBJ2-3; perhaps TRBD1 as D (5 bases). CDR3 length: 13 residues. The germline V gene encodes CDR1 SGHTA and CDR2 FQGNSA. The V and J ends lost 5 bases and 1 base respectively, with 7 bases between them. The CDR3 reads CASSKQGTDTQYF. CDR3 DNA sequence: TGTGCCAGCAGCAAACAGGGCACAGATACGCAGTATTTT.

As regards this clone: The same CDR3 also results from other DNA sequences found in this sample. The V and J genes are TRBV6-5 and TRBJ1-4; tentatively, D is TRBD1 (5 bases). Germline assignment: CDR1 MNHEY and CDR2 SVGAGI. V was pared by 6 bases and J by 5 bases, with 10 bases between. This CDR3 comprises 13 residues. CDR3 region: CASRRGGNEKLFF. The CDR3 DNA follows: TGTGCCAGCAGACGGGGGGGAAATGAAAAACTGTTTTTT.

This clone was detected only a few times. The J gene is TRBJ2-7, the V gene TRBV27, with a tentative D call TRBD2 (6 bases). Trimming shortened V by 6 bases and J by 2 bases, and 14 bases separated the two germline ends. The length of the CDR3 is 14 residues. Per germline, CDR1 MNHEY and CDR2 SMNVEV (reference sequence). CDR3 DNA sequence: TGTGCCAGCAGCCGGGAGCCGGGACCCTACGAGCAGTACTTC. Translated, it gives CASSREPGPYEQYF.

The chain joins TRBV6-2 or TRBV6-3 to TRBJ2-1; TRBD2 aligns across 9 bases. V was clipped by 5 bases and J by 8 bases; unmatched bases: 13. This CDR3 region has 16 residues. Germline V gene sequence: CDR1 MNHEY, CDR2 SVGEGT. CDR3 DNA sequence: TGTGCCAGCAGTCAATCTGGCGGGGGGGCCGGGGATGAGCAGTTCTTC. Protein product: CASSQSGGGAGDEQFF.

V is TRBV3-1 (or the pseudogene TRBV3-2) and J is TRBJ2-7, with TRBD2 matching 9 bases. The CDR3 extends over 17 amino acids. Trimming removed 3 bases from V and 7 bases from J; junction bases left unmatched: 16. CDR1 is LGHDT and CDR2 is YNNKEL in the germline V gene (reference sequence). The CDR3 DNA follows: TGTGCCAGCAGCCAGGATCTACGGTCAGCGGGGGGAGGTGAGCAGTACTTC. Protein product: CASSQDLRSAGGGEQYF.

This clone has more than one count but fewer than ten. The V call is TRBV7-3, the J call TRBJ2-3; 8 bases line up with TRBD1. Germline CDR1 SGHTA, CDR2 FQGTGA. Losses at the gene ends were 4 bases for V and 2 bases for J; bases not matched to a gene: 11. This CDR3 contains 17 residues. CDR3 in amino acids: CASSSDRVPLSTDTQYF. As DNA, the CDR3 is TGTGCCAGCAGCTCGGACAGGGTCCCTCTATCCACAGATACGCAGTATTTT.

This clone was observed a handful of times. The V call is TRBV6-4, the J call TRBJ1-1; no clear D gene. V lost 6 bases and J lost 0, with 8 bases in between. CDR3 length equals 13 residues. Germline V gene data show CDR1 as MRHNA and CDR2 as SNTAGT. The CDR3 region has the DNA TGTGCCAGCAGGCCGACACTGAACACTGAAGCTTTCTTT. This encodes CASRPTLNTEAFF.

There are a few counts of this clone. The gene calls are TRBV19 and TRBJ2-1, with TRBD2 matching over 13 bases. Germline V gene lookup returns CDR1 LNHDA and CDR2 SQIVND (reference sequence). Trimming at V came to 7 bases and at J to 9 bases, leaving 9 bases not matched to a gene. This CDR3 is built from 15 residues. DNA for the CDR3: TGTGCCAGTACCCTTCAGGGGACTAGCGGGGCTGAGCAGTTCTTC. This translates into CASTLQGTSGAEQFF.